The 5 T cell receptor beta chains presented below share a single source sample, sequenced in a study of Graves' ophthalmopathy and Graves' hyperthyroidism. RNA transcripts were the source from which TCR beta CDR3 regions were amplified. HTBI primers were used in a first-round RT-PCR, which preceded a second-round multiplex PCR. Via MiXCR, TCRdb re-called the multiplex PCR reads, giving one row per CDR3 protein. The sample lists 650,000 to 800,000 distinct CDR3 sequences; over 40% were seen once. Sequences were obtained from peripheral blood. The receptors derive from an adult man with Graves' ophthalmopathy.

This clonotype was observed a handful of times. The junction does not match germline at one end; this may be a read error. J is TRBJ1-2 and V is TRBV10-3, with no clear D. Germline loops: CDR1 ENHRY, CDR2 SYGVKD. The CDR3 loop spans 13 amino acids. The CDR3 nucleotides are TGTGCCAGCAGTGAAATCCAGAATTATGGCTACACCTTC. It codes for CASSEIQNYGYTF.

Comment on this clonotype: This may be a read error, as it is one base from a much larger clone. The missing conserved phenylalanine or tryptophan at the end of this CDR3 makes a read error likely. The V gene is TRBV7-9, the J gene TRBJ2-7; D gene ambiguous. The CDR3 runs to 14 residues. The V gene's germline CDR1 is SEHNR and CDR2 FQNEAQ (reference sequence). Trimming took 1 base from V and 0 from J, leaving 7 bases between them. CDR3 protein: CASSLGVSSYEQYL. In DNA, the CDR3 is TGTGCCAGCAGCTTAGGGGTAAGCTCCTACGAGCAGTACCTC.

To note about this clonotype: A junction boundary mismatches the germline segment, possibly from a read error. The chain is built from TRBV7-7 and TRBJ2-3; D is ambiguous. There are 16 residues in the CDR3. Germline V lookup: CDR1 SSHAT, CDR2 FNYEAQ (reference sequence). CDR3 bases: TGTGCTAGCAGCTTAGCCCTAGGATCGAGCACAGATACGCAGTATTTT. Protein product: CASSLALGSSTDTQYF.

There are many counts of this clonotype. The V call is TRBV11-2, the J call TRBJ2-5; unclear D gene. CDR1 is SGHAT, CDR2 FQNNGV, per germline. V was clipped by 3 bases and J by 2 bases, with 10 bases between them. CDR3 length: 14 residues. The CDR3 DNA is TGTGCCAGCAGCTTCCGCGGTCCACAAGAGACCCAGTACTTC. This gives the protein CASSFRGPQETQYF.

The V call is TRBV5-1, the J call TRBJ2-7, with D possibly matching TRBD1 (6 bases). CDR1 is SGHRS, CDR2 YFSETQ, per germline. CDR3 length equals 14 residues. V shed 0 bases and J shed 6 bases, with 13 bases lying between them. The CDR3 protein is CASSLGGVGGEQYF. DNA for the CDR3: TGCGCCAGCAGCTTGGGGGGCGTAGGGGGCGAGCAGTACTTC.